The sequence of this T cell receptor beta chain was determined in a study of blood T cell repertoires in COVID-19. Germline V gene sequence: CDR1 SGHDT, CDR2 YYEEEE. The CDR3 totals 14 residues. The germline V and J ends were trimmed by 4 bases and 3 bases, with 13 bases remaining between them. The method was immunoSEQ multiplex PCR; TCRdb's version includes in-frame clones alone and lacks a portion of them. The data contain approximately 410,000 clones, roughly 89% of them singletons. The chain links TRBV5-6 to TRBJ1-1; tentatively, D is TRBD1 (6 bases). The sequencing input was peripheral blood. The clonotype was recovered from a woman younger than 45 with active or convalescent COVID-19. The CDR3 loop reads CASSTGQPYTEAFF. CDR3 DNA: TGTGCCAGCAGCACCGGACAGCCGTACACTGAAGCTTTCTTT.